The 32 T cell receptor beta chains presented below share a single source sample, sequenced in a study of T cell changes during pregnancy in multiple sclerosis. Clones were sequenced by immunoSEQ multiplex PCR, and TCRdb holds only the in-frame ones, with some missing. Of under 35,000 clones in the sample, around 89% were seen once. The specimen was CD4+ T cells from peripheral blood mononuclear cells, collected in the third trimester of pregnancy. The receptors come from a female donor in good health, enrolled as a control in a pregnancy study.

As concerns this clone: The junction differs from germline at one of its ends, possibly a read error. Other DNA sequences in the same sample also yield this CDR3. V is TRBV10-3 and J is TRBJ1-1; 9 bases line up with TRBD1. There are 14 residues in the CDR3. Germline CDR1 reads ENHRY; CDR2 reads SYGVKD. CDR3 region: CAIGGQGGSTEAFF. The CDR3 DNA reads TGTGCCATCGGGGGACAGGGAGGGAGCACTGAAGCCTTCTTT.

The rearrangement joins TRBV5-4 to TRBJ1-2; the match to TRBD1 covers 9 bases. Looked up from germline, CDR1 is SGHNT and CDR2 is YYREEE (reference sequence). The V gene end was trimmed by 3 bases and the J gene end by 8 bases; junction bases not matched to a gene: 14. The CDR3 loop spans 16 amino acids. CDR3 coding DNA: TGTGCCAGCAGCTCGGGACAGGGAAAAGTTTTGGTGGGCTACACCTTC. Protein: CASSSGQGKVLVGYTF. The full variable domain, rest sourced from reference TRBV5-4 and TRBJ1-2, is ETGVTQSPTHLIKTRGQQVTLRCSSQSGHNTVSWYQQALGQGPQFIFQYYREEENGRGNFPPRFSGLQFPNYSSELNVNALELDDSALYLCASSSGQGKVLVGYTFGSGTRLTVV.

This chain uses TRBV19 with TRBJ2-1; the match to TRBD1 covers 8 bases. Looked up from germline, CDR1 is LNHDA and CDR2 is SQIVND (reference sequence). This CDR3 is 12 amino acids long. With 4 bases clipped from V and 10 bases from J, the junction kept 3 bases outside the gene matches. The CDR3 loop is CASSTRGREQFF. The CDR3 region has the DNA TGTGCCAGTAGTACCAGGGGGCGGGAGCAGTTCTTC.

This sequence joins TRBV9 and TRBJ1-2; D is uncertain. The V gene's germline CDR1 is SGDLS and CDR2 YYNGEE. Trimming shortened V by 0 bases and J by 2 bases, and 11 bases separated the two germline ends. The CDR3 consists of 15 residues. The CDR3 coding sequence is TGTGCCAGCAGCGTAGGGAGTGAACTGAACTATGGCTACACCTTC. Translated, it gives CASSVGSELNYGYTF.

The V and J genes are TRBV6-5 and TRBJ1-2, with 9 positions matching TRBD1. This CDR3 has 13 amino acids. Germline V gives CDR1 MNHEY, CDR2 SVGAGI. V dropped 8 bases and J dropped 6; count of bases not matched to a gene: 7. This CDR3 is CASGRDRADGYTF. DNA of the CDR3: TGTGCCAGCGGAAGGGACAGGGCCGATGGCTACACCTTC.

The V gene is TRBV5-1, the J gene TRBJ1-1; the D gene is possibly TRBD1 (5 bases). The CDR3 spans 17 residues. Germline V CDR1 and CDR2: SGHRS, YFSETQ. Trimming removed 0 bases at V and 5 bases at J, with 20 bases between. The CDR3 DNA follows: TGCGCCAGCAGCTTGGGAAAAGGGACTAGGGAGTCAACTGAAGCTTTCTTT. Translating it yields CASSLGKGTRESTEAFF.

The rearrangement uses TRBV30 and TRBJ2-3; 12 bases line up with TRBD2. CDR3 length equals 12 residues. Germline trimming cut 4 bases from V and 12 bases from J; bases unmatched to any gene: 5. Germline V gene data show CDR1 as GTSNPN and CDR2 as SVGIG (reference sequence). The CDR3 sequence: CAWTPLAGGQYF. In nucleotides, the CDR3 is TGTGCCTGGACCCCACTAGCGGGGGGACAGTATTTT.

The V gene is TRBV4-1, the J gene TRBJ2-1; TRBD2 matches at 8 bases. Trimming at V came to 1 base and at J to 4 bases, leaving 6 bases not matched to a gene. There are 16 residues in the CDR3. Germline V gene data show CDR1 as MGHRA and CDR2 as YSYEKL. Here the CDR3 DNA reads TGCGCCAGCAGCCAAGTCTTAGCGGGACCATACAATGAGCAGTTCTTC. This codes for CASSQVLAGPYNEQFF.

J is TRBJ1-3 and V is TRBV6-5, with 7 bases that match TRBD1. Germline CDR1 is MNHEY and CDR2 is SVGAGI. After removal of 5 bases from V and 4 bases from J, the junction contained 8 bases not matched to a gene. The CDR3 totals 15 residues. CDR3 amino acids: CASSQTGTEGNTIYF. DNA for the CDR3: TGTGCCAGCAGTCAAACCGGGACAGAGGGAAACACCATATATTTT.

This chain joins TRBV7-8 and TRBJ2-5; 11 bases are shared with TRBD2. The germline gives CDR1 SGHVS, CDR2 FQNEAQ. The ends lost 1 base at V and 4 bases at J; junction bases unmatched: 2. The CDR3 totals 15 residues. The CDR3 sequence is CASSLDSGGGETQYF. CDR3 nucleotide sequence: TGTGCCAGCAGCTTAGATAGCGGGGGGGGAGAGACCCAGTACTTC.

The CDR3 region is CASSLQGLGQETQYF. As DNA, the CDR3 is TGTGCCAGCAGCTTACAGGGGCTGGGACAAGAGACCCAGTACTTC. This chain joins TRBV13 and TRBJ2-5; maybe TRBD1 (6 bases). The germline V gene has CDR1 PRHDT and CDR2 FYEKMQ (reference sequence). The CDR3 length is 15 residues. The ends were cut back, 2 bases at V and 2 bases at J, with 12 bases in the middle.

The rearrangement uses TRBV6-6 and TRBJ1-2, with TRBD1 matching over 8 bases. V was clipped by 5 bases and J by 4 bases; unmatched bases: 6. Germline V gene sequence: CDR1 MNHNY, CDR2 SVGAGI (reference sequence). There are 14 residues in the CDR3. The DNA for the CDR3 is TGTGCCAGCAGTGGCGGACAGGGTCCCTATGGCTACACCTTC. Its protein is CASSGGQGPYGYTF.

The V gene is TRBV30, the J gene TRBJ2-2; D uncertain. The germline gives CDR1 GTSNPN, CDR2 SVGIG (reference sequence). This CDR3 is 11 amino acids long. V lost 3 bases and J lost 5, with 4 bases in between. The CDR3 nucleotides are TGTGCCTGGAGGCGGACCGGGGAGCTGTTTTTT. Its translation: CAWRRTGELFF.

The count of this clone is one. CDR3 nucleotide sequence: TGCAGCGCCGGACAGTACGAAGAGACCCAGTACTTC. This codes for CSAGQYEETQYF. The chain has TRBV29-1 and TRBJ2-5, with D perhaps TRBD1 (6 bases). Germline V gene lookup returns CDR1 SQVTM and CDR2 ANQGSEA. This CDR3 has 12 residues. The V gene lost 7 bases and the J gene lost 3 bases, with 12 bases spanning the gap.

CDR3 protein: CASSLGPGSNTEAFF. The CDR3 DNA sequence: TGTGCCAGCAGCTTAGGGCCTGGGAGCAACACTGAAGCTTTCTTT. The chain carries TRBV11-3 and TRBJ1-1; D remains unclear. Per germline, CDR1 SGHNT and CDR2 YENEEA. Trimming took off 1 base at V and 2 bases at J, with 11 bases between the two ends. The CDR3 contains 15 residues.

This chain uses TRBV5-6 with TRBJ2-1; D unclear. The CDR3 has 15 residues. The V gene's germline CDR1 is SGHDT and CDR2 YYEEEE. V was trimmed by 4 bases and J by 0 bases, leaving 11 bases between them. This CDR3 is CASSVTPVSYNEQFF. The CDR3, as DNA: TGTGCCAGCAGCGTAACACCCGTCTCCTACAATGAGCAGTTCTTC.

This chain connects TRBV5-4 to TRBJ1-5; weak D call: TRBD1 (6 bases). Germline CDR1 is SGHNT and CDR2 is YYREEE (reference sequence). V dropped 4 bases and J dropped 4 bases, with 9 bases sitting between them. The CDR3 runs 13 residues. CDR3 loop: CASSLGQNQPQHF. The CDR3 DNA reads TGTGCCAGCAGCCTCGGACAGAATCAGCCCCAGCATTTT.

V is TRBV4-3 and J is TRBJ2-7; TRBD1 matches at 9 bases. The V gene end was trimmed by 3 bases and the J gene end by 5 bases; junction bases not matched to a gene: 11. Germline assignment: CDR1 LGHNA and CDR2 YSLEER. CDR3 length: 16 amino acids. For the CDR3, the DNA is TGCGCCAGCAGCCACCGTACCGGGACAGGGTTCAACGAGCAGTACTTC. This codes for CASSHRTGTGFNEQYF.

This clone occurred once. V gene TRBV27 combines with J gene TRBJ2-5; perhaps TRBD2 as D (7 bases). Germline V CDR1 and CDR2: MNHEY, SMNVEV (reference sequence). Trimming removed 2 bases at V and 2 bases at J, with 21 bases between. This CDR3 is built from 18 residues. The CDR3 region has the DNA TGTGCCAGCAGTTTAGTCCTCGGGGCGCGGGGGCCTCAAGAGACCCAGTACTTC. It yields the protein CASSLVLGARGPQETQYF.

The rearrangement joins TRBV30 to TRBJ2-3; TRBD2 matches at 8 bases. The CDR3 runs to 15 residues. The V gene end was trimmed by 0 bases and the J gene end by 4 bases; junction bases not matched to a gene: 6. Germline CDR1 reads GTSNPN; CDR2 reads SVGIG (reference sequence). In DNA, the CDR3 is TGTGCCTGGAGTGTAAAAGCGGGAGCAGCAGATACGCAGTATTTT. Translated: CAWSVKAGAADTQYF.

The chain uses TRBV6-5 and TRBJ1-2; 8 bases are a match to TRBD1. The CDR3 length is 13 residues. CDR1 MNHEY and CDR2 SVGAGI come from the germline V gene. Germline trimming cut 4 bases from V and 6 bases from J; bases unmatched to any gene: 4. In DNA, the CDR3 is TGTGCCAGCAGTTCTCAGGGGGCGGATGGCTACACCTTC. It specifies CASSSQGADGYTF.

The chain links TRBV19 to TRBJ1-1, with no clear D. This CDR3 contains 13 residues. Germline V gene lookup returns CDR1 LNHDA and CDR2 SQIVND (reference sequence). Trimming pared 6 bases from V and 0 bases from J, leaving 8 bases between. This CDR3 reads CASRVEVNTEAFF. CDR3 sequence (DNA): TGTGCCAGTAGAGTTGAGGTGAACACTGAAGCTTTCTTT.

CDR3 sequence reads: CASQRTSGTGDTQYF. The CDR3 coding sequence is TGCGCCAGCCAGCGGACTAGCGGGACAGGGGATACGCAGTATTTT. The chain recombines TRBV10-1 with TRBJ2-3; 12 bases map to TRBD2. The J segment lost 6 bases and the V segment lost 8 bases, leaving 9 bases of the junction unmatched. The CDR3 has 15 amino acids. From germline, CDR1 is WNHNN and CDR2 SYGVQD (reference sequence).

To note about this clone: Likely a read error: the CDR3 ends without its conserved phenylalanine or tryptophan. The limits of the CDR3 on the DNA are not certain, so only TCRdb's listed CDR3 is given. The chain combines TRBV30 with TRBJ1-2; the table's D call, TRBD1, was not checked against the DNA. The CDR3 numbers 11 amino acids, ends counted. CDR1 and CDR2 from the germline V gene are GTSNPN and SVGIG (reference sequence). The CDR3 protein is CAWSVGGRQCY.

V and J are TRBV5-6 and TRBJ1-2; D call uncertain. The length of the CDR3 is 13 residues. Trimming left V 0 bases short and J 6 bases short, with 9 bases between. Germline V gene lookup returns CDR1 SGHDT and CDR2 YYEEEE. The CDR3 coding sequence is TGTGCCAGCAGCTTGGCGGCAGGCCATGGCTACACCTTC. Translated: CASSLAAGHGYTF.

The rearrangement links TRBV6-5 to TRBJ2-2; D remains unclear. The V and J ends lost 4 bases and 0 bases respectively, with 6 bases between them. The CDR3 is 14 amino acids. Per the germline V gene, CDR1 is MNHEY and CDR2 is SVGAGI. CDR3 in DNA: TGTGCCAGCAGTTCTATCGCGAACACCGGGGAGCTGTTTTTT. Translation gives CASSSIANTGELFF.

The chain combines TRBV30 with TRBJ2-3; D is unresolved. Between the trimmed V and J ends, which lost 5 bases and 6 bases, there was a span of 12 bases. Germline V lookup: CDR1 GTSNPN, CDR2 SVGIG (reference sequence). This CDR3 is 12 amino acids long. CDR3 nucleotide sequence: TGTGCCTGGGCCCCCTACGCCGATACGCAGTATTTT. Residues: CAWAPYADTQYF. The full variable domain, completed using reference TRBV30 and TRBJ2-3, is SQTIHQWPATLVQPVGSPLSLECTVEGTSNPNLYWYRQAAGRGLQLLFYSVGIGQISSEVPQNLSASRPQDRQFILSSKKLLLSDSGFYLCAWAPYADTQYFGPGTRLTVL.

The gene calls are TRBV9 and TRBJ2-1, with TRBD2 identical over 12 bases. The junction had 5 bases not matched to a gene; V was cut back by 4 bases and J by 3 bases. Germline-derived CDR1 and CDR2 are SGDLS and YYNGEE. CDR3 length: 16 residues. The CDR3: CASSLTSGGIYNEQFF. The CDR3 nucleotides are TGTGCCAGCAGCCTTACTAGCGGGGGGATCTACAATGAGCAGTTCTTC.

The J gene is TRBJ1-2, the V gene TRBV19; TRBD1 matches at 9 bases. Germline CDR1 is LNHDA and CDR2 is SQIVND (reference sequence). This CDR3 is 15 amino acids long. V shed 0 bases and J 2 bases; nucleotides not matched to a gene: 1. CDR3 nucleotide sequence: TGTGCCAGTAGTATAGAGGACAGGGGAAACTATGGCTACACCTTC. Residues: CASSIEDRGNYGYTF.

The chain links TRBV5-8 to TRBJ2-5; D is possibly TRBD1 (5 bases). This CDR3 contains 15 residues. V lost 2 bases and J lost 2, with 13 bases in between. Germline CDR1 reads SGHTS; CDR2 reads YDEGEE. CDR3 loop: CASSFGQGFQETQYF. CDR3 coding DNA: TGTGCCAGCAGCTTCGGGCAGGGCTTTCAAGAGACCCAGTACTTC.

This sequence joins TRBV18 and TRBJ1-1; weak D call: TRBD1 (5 bases). CDR1 and CDR2 from the germline V gene are KGHSH and LQKENI. This CDR3 spans 15 amino acids. Between the trimmed V and J ends, which lost 8 bases and 0 bases, there was a span of 16 bases. CDR3 in amino acids: CASRLGQIMNTEAFF. DNA of the CDR3: TGTGCCAGCCGCTTGGGGCAGATTATGAACACTGAAGCTTTCTTT. The variable domain in full, with the rest retrieved from reference TRBV18 and TRBJ1-1, is NAGVMQNPRHLVRRRGQEARLRCSPMKGHSHVYWYRQLPEEGLKFMVYLQKENIIDESGMPKERFSAEFPKEGPSILRIQQVVRGDSAAYFCASRLGQIMNTEAFFGQGTRLTVV.

V gene TRBV18 combines with J gene TRBJ1-2, with 12 positions matching TRBD1. Per the germline V gene, CDR1 is KGHSH and CDR2 is LQKENI. The CDR3 totals 15 residues. J lost 6 bases, V lost 5 bases, and 7 bases had no gene match. The CDR3 region has the DNA TGTGCCAGCTCAAATACCGGGACAGGGGGCGATGGCTACACCTTC. Translating gives CASSNTGTGGDGYTF.